Listed below are T cell receptor beta chains from one sample, sequenced in a study of cytomegalovirus exposure and HLA in healthy donors. Data came from immunoSEQ multiplex PCR; TCRdb stores just in-frame clones and leaves some out. The profile covers about 120,000 clones, with around four fifths appearing a single time and less than 4.5% taken by the ten largest. Sequences were obtained from PBMCs. The source is a woman in her forties in good health and CMV-seronegative. Each CDR3 is given with its conserved first and last residue. Fields, in order: CDR3 protein, J gene, V gene.

CASSQDVASGGNEQFF	TRBJ2-1	TRBV4-2
CASSISGQGVSPLHF	TRBJ1-6	TRBV19
CASSEGQGAFQPQHF	TRBJ1-5	TRBV2
CASSLLAGGQETQYF	TRBJ2-5	TRBV11-3
CASSQGLAGTAEQYF	TRBJ2-7	TRBV14
CASSLEQSRYGYTF	TRBJ1-2	TRBV5-1
CASSQDRVPGANVLTF	TRBJ2-6	TRBV4-2
CASSLGGKTNEKLFF	TRBJ1-4	TRBV19
CASSQEILRDSYNEQFF	TRBJ2-1	TRBV4-3
CAWSRQGSYNSPLHF	TRBJ1-6	TRBV30
CASSGRRGETQYF	TRBJ2-5	TRBV13
CASSLDSGTGNPQFPLHF	TRBJ1-6	TRBV7-2
CASSLEGQGGSPLHF	TRBJ1-6	TRBV5-1
CASSIVAVSSYEQYF	TRBJ2-7	TRBV19
CASSYAQTGELFF	TRBJ2-2	TRBV6-5
CASSLGFRREGYNEQFF	TRBJ2-1	TRBV7-9
CASSLNSSPRNEQFF	TRBJ2-1	TRBV7-2
CASRTGETGELFF	TRBJ2-2	TRBV14
CASSSWTGETYEQYF	TRBJ2-7	TRBV7-2
CASSAGRQDPQYF	TRBJ2-3	TRBV9
CASSRDRGHEQYF	TRBJ2-7	TRBV7-8
CASSFARIEGTGELFF	TRBJ2-2	TRBV7-9
CASSLEVLLTGANVLTF	TRBJ2-6	TRBV5-5
CASSVPGTGRYEQYF	TRBJ2-7	TRBV6-6
CASSQALTGRNEKLFF	TRBJ1-4	TRBV4-1
CASSSWGGGEGYEQYF	TRBJ2-7	TRBV28
CASSTTSGAAGELFF	TRBJ2-2	TRBV7-2
CASSRDSNYGYTF	TRBJ1-2	TRBV7-9
CASSPQPGQGTYGYTF	TRBJ1-2	TRBV28
CASSLDLPGQGSETQYF	TRBJ2-5	TRBV5-1
CASSQDWDRGKNEQFF	TRBJ2-1	TRBV4-2
CASSPGEGHTEAFF	TRBJ1-1	TRBV5-1
CASSARQGAYEQYF	TRBJ2-7	TRBV7-2
CASSSVPSSDTQYF	TRBJ2-3	TRBV6-6
CASSAFSGSTDTQYF	TRBJ2-3	TRBV5-1
CASSKYRVDNQPQHF	TRBJ1-5	TRBV7-2
CSVATGAGEKLFF	TRBJ1-4	TRBV29-1
CASSRDRSYEQYF	TRBJ2-7	TRBV11-2
CASKYAGRSYEQYF	TRBJ2-7	TRBV13